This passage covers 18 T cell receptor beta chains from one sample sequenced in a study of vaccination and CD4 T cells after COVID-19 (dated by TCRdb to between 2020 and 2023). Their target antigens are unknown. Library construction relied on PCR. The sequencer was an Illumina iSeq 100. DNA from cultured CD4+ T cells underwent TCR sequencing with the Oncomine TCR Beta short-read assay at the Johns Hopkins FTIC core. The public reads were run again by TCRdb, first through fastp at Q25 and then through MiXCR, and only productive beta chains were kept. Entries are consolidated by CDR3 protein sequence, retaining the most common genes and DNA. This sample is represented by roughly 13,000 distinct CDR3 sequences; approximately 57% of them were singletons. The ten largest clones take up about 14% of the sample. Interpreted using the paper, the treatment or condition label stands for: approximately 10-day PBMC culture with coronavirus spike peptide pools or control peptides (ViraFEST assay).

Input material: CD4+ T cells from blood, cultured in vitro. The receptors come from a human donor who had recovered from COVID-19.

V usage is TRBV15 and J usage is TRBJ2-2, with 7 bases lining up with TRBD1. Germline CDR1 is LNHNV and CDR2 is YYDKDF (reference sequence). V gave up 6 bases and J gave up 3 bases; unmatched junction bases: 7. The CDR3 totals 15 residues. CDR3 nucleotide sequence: TGTGCCACCAGGGAAAGGGGGCGGGACACCGGGGAGCTGTTTTTT. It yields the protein CATRERGRDTGELFF.

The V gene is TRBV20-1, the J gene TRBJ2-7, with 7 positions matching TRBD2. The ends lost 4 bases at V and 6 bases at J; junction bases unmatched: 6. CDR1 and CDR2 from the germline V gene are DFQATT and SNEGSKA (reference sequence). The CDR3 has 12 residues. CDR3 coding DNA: TGCAGTGCTAAACGCGGGACTACCGAGCAGTACTTC. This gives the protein CSAKRGTTEQYF.

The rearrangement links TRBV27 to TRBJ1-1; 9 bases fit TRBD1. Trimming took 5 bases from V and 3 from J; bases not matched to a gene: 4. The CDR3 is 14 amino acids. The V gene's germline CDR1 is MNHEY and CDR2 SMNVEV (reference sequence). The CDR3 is CASSARQGDTEAFF. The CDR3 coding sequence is TGTGCCAGCAGTGCCAGACAGGGGGACACTGAAGCTTTCTTT.

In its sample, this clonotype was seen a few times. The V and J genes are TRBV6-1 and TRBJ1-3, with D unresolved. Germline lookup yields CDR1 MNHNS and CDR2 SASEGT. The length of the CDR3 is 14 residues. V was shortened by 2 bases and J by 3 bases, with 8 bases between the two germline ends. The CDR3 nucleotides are TGTGCCAGCAGTGAATATGGGGTTGGAAACACCATATATTTT. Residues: CASSEYGVGNTIYF.

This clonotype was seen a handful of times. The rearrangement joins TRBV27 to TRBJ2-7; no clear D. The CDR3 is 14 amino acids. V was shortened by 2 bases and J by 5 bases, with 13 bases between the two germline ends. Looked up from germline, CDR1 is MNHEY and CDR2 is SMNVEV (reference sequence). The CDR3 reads CASSLTPLSNEQYF. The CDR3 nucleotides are TGTGCCAGCAGTTTAACCCCCTTAAGTAACGAGCAGTACTTC.

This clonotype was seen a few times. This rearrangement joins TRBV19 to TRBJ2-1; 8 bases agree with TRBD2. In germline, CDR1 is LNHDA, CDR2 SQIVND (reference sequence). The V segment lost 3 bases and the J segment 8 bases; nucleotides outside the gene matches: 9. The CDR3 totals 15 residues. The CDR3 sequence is CASSISSGWGDEQFF. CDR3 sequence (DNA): TGTGCCAGTAGTATTTCTAGCGGGTGGGGCGATGAGCAGTTCTTC.

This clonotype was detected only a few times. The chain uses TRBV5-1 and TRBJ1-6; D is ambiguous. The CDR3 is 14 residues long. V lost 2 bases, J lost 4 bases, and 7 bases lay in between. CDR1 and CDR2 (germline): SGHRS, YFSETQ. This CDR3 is CASSFRRYNSPLHF. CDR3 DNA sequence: TGCGCCAGCAGCTTCCGACGGTATAATTCACCCCTCCACTTT. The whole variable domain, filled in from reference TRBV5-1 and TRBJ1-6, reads KAGVTQTPRYLIKTRGQQVTLSCSPISGHRSVSWYQQTPGQGLQFLFEYFSETQRNKGNFPGRFSGRQFSNSRSEMNVSTLELGDSALYLCASSFRRYNSPLHFGNGTRLTVT.

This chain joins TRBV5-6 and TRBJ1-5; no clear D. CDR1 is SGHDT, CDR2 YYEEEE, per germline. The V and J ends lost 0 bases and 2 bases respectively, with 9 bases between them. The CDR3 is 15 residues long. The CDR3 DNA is TGTGCCAGCAGCTTGGGATGGGGTGGCAATCAGCCCCAGCATTTT. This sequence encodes CASSLGWGGNQPQHF.

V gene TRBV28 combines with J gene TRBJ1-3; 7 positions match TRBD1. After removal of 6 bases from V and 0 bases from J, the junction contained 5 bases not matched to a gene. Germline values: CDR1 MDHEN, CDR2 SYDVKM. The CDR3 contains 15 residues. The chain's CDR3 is CASRTGLHSGNTIYF. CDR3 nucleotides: TGTGCCAGCAGGACAGGGTTGCACTCTGGAAACACCATATATTTT.

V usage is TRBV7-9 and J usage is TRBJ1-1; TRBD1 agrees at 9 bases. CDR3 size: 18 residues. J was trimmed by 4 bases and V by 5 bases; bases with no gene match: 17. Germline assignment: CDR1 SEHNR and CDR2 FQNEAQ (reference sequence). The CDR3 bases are TGTGCCAGCAGCAGGGGCCACAGGGGGCCTTTTGTAGGCACTGAAGCTTTCTTT. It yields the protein CASSRGHRGPFVGTEAFF.

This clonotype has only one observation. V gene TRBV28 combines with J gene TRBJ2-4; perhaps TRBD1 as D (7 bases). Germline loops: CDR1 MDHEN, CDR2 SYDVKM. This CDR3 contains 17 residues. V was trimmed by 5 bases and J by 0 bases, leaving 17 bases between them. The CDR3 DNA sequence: TGTGCCAGCAGTCCATTGACAGGGACTCTAGCCAAAAACATTCAGTACTTC. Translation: CASSPLTGTLAKNIQYF.

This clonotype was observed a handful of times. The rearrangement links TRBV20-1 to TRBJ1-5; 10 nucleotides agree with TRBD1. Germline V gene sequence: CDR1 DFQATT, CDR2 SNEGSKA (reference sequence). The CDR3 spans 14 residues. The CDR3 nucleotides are TGCGGGACGACACCCGGGACAGGGGATCAGCCCCAGCATTTT. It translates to CGTTPGTGDQPQHF.

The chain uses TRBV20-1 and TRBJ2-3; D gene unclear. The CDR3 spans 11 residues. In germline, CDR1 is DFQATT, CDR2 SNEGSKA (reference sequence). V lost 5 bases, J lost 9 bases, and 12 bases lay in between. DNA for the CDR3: TGCAGTGCTCGCTTCTCTCAGACGCAGTATTTT. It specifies CSARFSQTQYF.

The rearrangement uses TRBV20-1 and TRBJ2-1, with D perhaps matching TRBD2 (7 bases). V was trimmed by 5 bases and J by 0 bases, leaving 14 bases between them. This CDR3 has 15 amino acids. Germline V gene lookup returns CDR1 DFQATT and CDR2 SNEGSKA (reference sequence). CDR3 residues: CSAAGGGSSYNEQFF. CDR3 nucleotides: TGCAGTGCTGCCGGGGGCGGGAGCTCCTACAATGAGCAGTTCTTC.

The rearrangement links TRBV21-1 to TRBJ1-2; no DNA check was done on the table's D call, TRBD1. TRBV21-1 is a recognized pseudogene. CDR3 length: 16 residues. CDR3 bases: TGTGCCAGCAGCAAAATCTTCCGGGGAACGGGCTATGGCTACACCTTC. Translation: CASSKIFRGTGYGYTF.

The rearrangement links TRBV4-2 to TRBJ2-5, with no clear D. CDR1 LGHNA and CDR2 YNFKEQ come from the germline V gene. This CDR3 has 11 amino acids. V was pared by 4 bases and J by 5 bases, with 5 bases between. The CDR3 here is CASSPAETQYF. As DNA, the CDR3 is TGTGCCAGCAGCCCGGCGGAGACCCAGTACTTC.

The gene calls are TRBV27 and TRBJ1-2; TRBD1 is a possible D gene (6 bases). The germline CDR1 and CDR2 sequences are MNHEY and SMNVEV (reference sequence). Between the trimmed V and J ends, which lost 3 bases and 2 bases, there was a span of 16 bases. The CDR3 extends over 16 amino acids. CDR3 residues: CASSFSPGHLNYGYTF. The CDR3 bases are TGTGCCAGCAGTTTCTCCCCGGGACACCTCAACTATGGCTACACCTTC.

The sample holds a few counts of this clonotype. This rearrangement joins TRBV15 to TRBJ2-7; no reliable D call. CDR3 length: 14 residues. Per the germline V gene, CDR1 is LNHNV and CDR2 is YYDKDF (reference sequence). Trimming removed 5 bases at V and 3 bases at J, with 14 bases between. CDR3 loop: CATSGGFRGYEQYF. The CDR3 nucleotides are TGTGCCACCAGCGGTGGCTTCCGCGGCTACGAGCAGTACTTC.